This T cell receptor (beta chain) was recorded in a study of identifying expanded T cells in peripheral blood (dated by TCRdb to the late 2010s). Looking at the study overall: Technical replicates were generated by sequencing separate aliquots of the same genomic DNA pool, with four replicates compared pairwise. Summary of the overall study and its limitations: Variance in clone template counts between roughly 2-week samples significantly increased with total template count across all healthy donors. About 1.1 differentially abundant clones were flagged by the binomial model between technical replicates, whereas about 16 and 19 were flagged over two weeks and four weeks, respectively. Across all healthy-donor time intervals, the beta-binomial model significantly cut both the number of clones called differentially abundant and the false-positive rate. It was expected by the authors that biological variance in healthy repertoires might increase further over much longer intervals, such as months to years.

On this clone itself: The clone's antigen remains unknown. No base quality information exists; no much larger clone differs at one position.

TCRbeta CDR3 regions were profiled with the immunoSEQ Assay using bias-controlled multiplex PCR amplification of genomic DNA. On the authors' methods: The absolute abundance of each unique TCRbeta CDR3 region was quantified after sequences were collapsed and filtered. Differential abundance was tested with two models: a binomial (Fisher-equivalent) model and a beta-binomial model that adds time-dependent variance fitted from healthy donors. Clones with fewer than 5 combined templates were excluded, and clones with Benjamini-Hochberg FDR below 0.01 were called differentially abundant. The form v = (b*log(k)+a)^2 was used to model beta-binomial variance as a function of total template count across the two samples. Here the immuneACCESS table is served through TCRdb, limited to in-frame sequences with V and J called. Missing clones are a known gap in these copies; in checked studies unresolved V genes cover under half, and the rest lacks a known reason. That table is the source of V, J and clone size, and D and trimming were worked out from the DNA. Counted in this sample were 100,000 to 150,000 clones; about four fifths of them appeared once. The ten largest clonotypes hold less than 4% of the sample.

During the collection period, no infections or other immune events were recorded for the healthy donors. Time-dependent variance in a beta-binomial model of T-cell clone differential abundance was calibrated using healthy-donor blood repertoires as a training cohort. There were ten or so healthy donors in the training cohort, of whom 3 were female and 7 were male. An age range of roughly 25 to 65 years, with an average of roughly 45 years, was recorded for the donors. Whole blood, obtained from a commercial supplier, was collected from each healthy donor at three time points spaced about 2 weeks apart. For immunosequencing, genomic DNA was extracted from whole blood that had not been sorted. Here V drops 5 bases and J drops 5 bases, and the junction holds 8 bases not matched to any gene. The CDR3 spans 14 residues, from the cysteine through the phenylalanine. Only the CDR3 region is kept as DNA, spanning 42 bases read in frame from base 1. CDR1 and CDR2, per the germline V gene (reference sequence), are MNHNY and SVGAGI.

The rearrangement joined TRBV6-6 to TRBJ2-7; 8 bases in the middle match TRBD2. Sequenced: blood. The clonotype comes from a person aged 18 to 75 in good health. The sequence in DNA is TGTGCCAGCAGTAACTTCCGGCGGGGGGACGAGCAGTACTTC. It translates as CASSNFRRGDEQYF.